The 14 T cell receptor beta chains in this list originate from one sample, sequenced in a study of spatial heterogeneity in lung cancer. The time point is: blood at routine non-recurrence follow-up after resection. Whole RNA came from tumor, nontumor lung or frozen PBMC and was sequenced without being sorted. TCRdb fed the 5' RACE reads into MiXCR, producing one record per CDR3 protein. Of around 110,000 distinct CDR3 sequences listed, approximately 12% were seen once; the top ten hold 16%. Sequencing was performed on PBMCs, taken at follow-up. All receptors come from a male donor with early-stage non-small cell lung cancer.

Concerning this clonotype itself: One junction end disagrees with the germline gene, perhaps due to a read error. The chain combines TRBV5-1 with TRBJ1-1, with no clear D. Germline values: CDR1 SGHRS, CDR2 YFSETQ. CDR3 length: 15 residues. CDR3 in amino acids: CASSSFGGLNTEAFF. The DNA of the CDR3 is TGCGCCAGCAGCTCCTTTGGCGGCTTGAATACTGAAGCTTTCTTT.

The chain recombines TRBV7-2 with TRBJ1-1, with 9 bases identical to TRBD1. The CDR3 is made up of 14 amino acids. In germline, CDR1 is SGHTA, CDR2 FQGNSA. The J segment lost 4 bases and the V segment lost 5 bases, leaving 5 bases of the junction unmatched. The CDR3 DNA reads TGTGCCAGCAGCAACAGGGGGCTGAGCACTGAAGCTTTCTTT. It specifies CASSNRGLSTEAFF.

V usage is TRBV12-2 and J usage is TRBJ2-7; whether TRBD1, the table's D call, matches the DNA was not checked. TRBV12-2 is an annotated pseudogene. The CDR3 spans 16 residues. CDR3 sequence: CASRLGEQVRDYEQYF. CDR3 coding DNA: TGTGCAAGTCGCTTAGGGGAACAGGTCAGGGACTACGAGCAGTACTTC.

Concerning this clonotype: One end of the junction is discordant with germline, which a read error may explain. The J gene is TRBJ1-1, the V gene TRBV10-2; weak D call: TRBD1 (6 bases). The CDR3 loop spans 14 amino acids. The germline gives CDR1 WSHSY, CDR2 SAAADI. The CDR3: CASRSGTLNTEAFF. The CDR3 DNA reads as TGCGCCAGCCGATCCGGGACATTGAATACTGAAGCTTTCTTT.

This clonotype showed up many times. The chain has TRBV21-1 and TRBJ2-3; no DNA check was done on the table's D call, TRBD2. TRBV21-1 is shown as a pseudogene. CDR3 length: 16 residues. CDR3 protein: CASSKYDQRYTDTQYF. The CDR3 coding sequence is TGTGCCAGCAGCAAATATGATCAGCGGTACACAGATACGCAGTATTTT.

The rearrangement links TRBV19 to TRBJ1-5, with D possibly TRBD1 on 5 matching bases. This CDR3 has 15 residues. CDR1 and CDR2 from the germline V gene are LNHDA and SQIVND (reference sequence). V dropped 6 bases and J dropped 4 bases, with 16 bases sitting between them. CDR3: CASSLRGGDNQPQHF. CDR3 coding DNA: TGTGCCAGTAGCCTGCGGGGGGGAGATAATCAGCCCCAGCATTTT.

The rearrangement links TRBV28 to TRBJ2-5, with 8 nucleotides matching TRBD2. The CDR3 has 16 residues. Germline V gene sequence: CDR1 MDHEN, CDR2 SYDVKM. J lost 3 bases, V lost 1 base, and 7 bases had no gene match. The CDR3 protein is CASSLLGGGMKETQYF. The CDR3 nucleotides read TGTGCCAGCAGTTTATTGGGCGGGGGGATGAAAGAGACCCAGTACTTC.

This clonotype has a handful of counts. The rearrangement links TRBV20-1 to TRBJ2-7; 10 bases map to TRBD1. J was trimmed by 3 bases and V by 5 bases; bases with no gene match: 7. The CDR3 consists of 14 residues. Germline loops: CDR1 DFQATT, CDR2 SNEGSKA (reference sequence). The CDR3 protein is CSAYEGTGVYEQYF. CDR3 in DNA: TGCAGTGCTTATGAAGGGACAGGGGTCTACGAGCAGTACTTC.

Notes on this clonotype: A read error may explain this, as a much larger clone is one base away. This CDR3 is missing its conserved last phenylalanine or tryptophan, likely due to a read error. CDR3 coding DNA: TGCAGCGTTAGGATCCGGGACTCCTCCTACAATGAGCAGTTCCTC. Encoded protein: CSVRIRDSSYNEQFL. V and J are TRBV29-1 and TRBJ2-1, with D possibly matching TRBD2 (6 bases). The CDR3 runs to 15 residues. V lost 5 bases to trimming and J lost 0 bases, with 14 bases between them. CDR1 and CDR2 from the germline V gene are SQVTM and ANQGSEA.

This clonotype was observed many times. The rearrangement uses TRBV10-3 and TRBJ2-7, with TRBD1 matching 8 bases. The CDR3 is 13 residues long. The ends lost 10 bases at V and 8 bases at J; junction bases unmatched: 13. Germline V gene lookup returns CDR1 ENHRY and CDR2 SYGVKD. As DNA, the CDR3 is TGTGCCACCTCCGGGACAGGTCCTACGAAGCAGTACTTC. Translating gives CATSGTGPTKQYF.

This clonotype came up a few times. This chain uses TRBV6-6 with TRBJ1-6, with 7 bases identical to TRBD1. Germline CDR1 MNHNY, CDR2 SVGAGI (reference sequence). Unmatched junction bases numbered 6, after V lost 8 bases and J lost 5 bases. The CDR3 is 14 residues long. The DNA of the CDR3 is TGTGCCAGCTCCTTAGGGGGCAATAATTCACCCCTCCACTTT. Protein sequence: CASSLGGNNSPLHF.

A few counts support this clonotype. CDR3 region: CASSFGSSGNTIYF. The CDR3 nucleotides are TGTGCCAGCAGCTTCGGCAGCTCTGGAAACACCATATATTTT. V usage is TRBV11-2 and J usage is TRBJ1-3; D call uncertain. CDR3 size: 14 residues. Trimming left V 3 bases short and J 0 bases short, with 6 bases between. Germline CDR1 is SGHAT and CDR2 is FQNNGV.

This clonotype was recorded at least ten times. The chain uses TRBV19 and TRBJ1-5; D is perhaps TRBD1 (5 bases). This CDR3 contains 14 residues. Germline V gives CDR1 LNHDA, CDR2 SQIVND (reference sequence). Trimming left V 3 bases short and J 5 bases short, with 11 bases between. The CDR3 coding sequence is TGTGCCAGTAGTATTTGGGGAGGGGATCAGCCCCAGCATTTT. Residues: CASSIWGGDQPQHF.

This clonotype has just a few counts. The chain links TRBV3-1 to TRBJ1-5; tentatively, D is TRBD1 (6 bases). Between the trimmed V and J ends, which lost 0 bases and 0 bases, there was a span of 9 bases. CDR1 and CDR2 from the germline V gene are LGHDT and YNNKEL (reference sequence). The CDR3 loop spans 16 amino acids. CDR3 sequence (DNA): TGTGCCAGCAGCCAAGAACAGGGAGATAGCAATCAGCCCCAGCATTTT. Translation: CASSQEQGDSNQPQHF. The entire variable domain, with the rest obtained from reference TRBV3-1 and TRBJ1-5, is as follows: DTAVSQTPKYLVTQMGNDKSIKCEQNLGHDTMYWYKQDSKKFLKIMFSYNNKELIINETVPNRFSPKSPDKAHLNLHINSLELGDSAVYFCASSQEQGDSNQPQHFGDGTRLSIL.